This TCR beta chain was captured in a study of T-cell memory formation after mild COVID-19. General study findings and limits: Contracting CD4+ clones were located mainly in CM and EM, and CD8+ clones in EMRA.

With respect to this clonotype: The antigen is unknown.

The germline V gene encodes CDR1 MNHEY and CDR2 SVGAGI. The CDR3 is made up of 14 amino acids. The V end lost 6 bases, the J end lost 5 bases, and 14 bases lay between the germline ends. TCRdb reprocessed the 5' RACE reads with MiXCR, giving one entry per CDR3 protein. Counted here are about 62,000 distinct CDR3 sequences, about a tenth occurring once; the ten biggest clones make up about 1%. The chain recombines TRBV6-5 with TRBJ1-5; maybe TRBD1 (6 bases). The sequenced sample consisted of PBMCs or a T cell subset sorted from them (not recorded which). This sequence originates from a young man who had mild COVID-19 (a few samples of this study predate the infection). Cell type and time point are not known. The CDR3 here is CASSPTGAYQPQHF. CDR3 nucleotide sequence: TGTGCCAGCAGCCCGACAGGAGCATATCAGCCCCAGCATTTT.